The 28 T cell receptor beta chains below come from one sample, sequenced in a study of T cells after yellow fever vaccination. TCRdb called the 5' RACE reads again in MiXCR, with one record for every CDR3 protein. This table has fewer than 450,000 distinct CDR3 sequences, 3% to 4.5% appearing once. This specimen consisted of PBMCs, obtained 5 days after the yellow fever booster vaccination. These receptor sequences come from a man between 18 and 35 years old who received the YFV17D yellow fever vaccine.

The chain combines TRBV20-1 with TRBJ1-2; TRBD1 aligns across 7 bases. Per the germline V gene, CDR1 is DFQATT and CDR2 is SNEGSKA (reference sequence). The CDR3 loop spans 11 amino acids. The V and J ends lost 6 bases and 7 bases, in that order; junction bases with no gene match: 5. CDR3 DNA: TGCAGTGCCTCAGGGGGATCTGGCTACACCTTC. Its translation: CSASGGSGYTF.

Points on this clonotype: Its ends do not fully match the called genes, so a read error is possible. The chain links TRBV29-1 to TRBJ1-4, with 9 positions matching TRBD1. This CDR3 is 14 amino acids long. Germline CDR1 SQVTM, CDR2 ANQGSEA. The CDR3 nucleotides are TGCAGCGTCGAAGGGACAGGGACTAATGAAAAACTGTTTTTT. It encodes CSVEGTGTNEKLFF.

The V gene is TRBV5-4, the J gene TRBJ2-5; TRBD2 agrees at 9 bases. With V trimmed by 6 bases and J by 5 bases, 11 bases remained unmatched. The CDR3 runs to 15 residues. Germline CDR1 is SGHNT and CDR2 is YYREEE (reference sequence). The CDR3: CASTQAGGAEETQYF. The CDR3 nucleotides are TGTGCCAGCACCCAGGCGGGGGGGGCTGAGGAGACCCAGTACTTC.

The sample holds a few counts of this clonotype. This chain joins TRBV14 and TRBJ2-3, with D unclear. Trimming took 1 base from V and 3 from J, leaving 20 bases between them. Looked up from germline, CDR1 is SGHDN and CDR2 is FVKESK. The CDR3 totals 18 residues. The CDR3 nucleotides read TGTGCCAGCAGCCAAGTAATCCGAAGGGAAGATTGGACAGATACGCAGTATTTT. Translation: CASSQVIRREDWTDTQYF.

The rearrangement links TRBV7-8 to TRBJ2-3, with no clear D. V was cut by 7 bases and J by 6 bases, with 14 bases left in between. The germline CDR1 and CDR2 sequences are SGHVS and FQNEAQ. The CDR3 extends over 13 amino acids. The CDR3 DNA follows: TGTGCCAGCAAGCAGAGGAGTTCGGATACGCAGTATTTT. Its protein is CASKQRSSDTQYF. Variable domain in full (rest from reference TRBV7-8 and TRBJ2-3): GAGVSQSPRYKVAKRGQDVALRCDPISGHVSLFWYQQALGQGPEFLTYFQNEAQLDKSGLPSDRFFAERPEGSVSTLKIQRTQQEDSAVYLCASKQRSSDTQYFGPGTRLTVL.

This clonotype was counted ten times or more. The chain carries TRBV25-1 and TRBJ1-3, with D possibly TRBD1 on 6 matching bases. The V end lost 0 bases, the J end lost 0 bases, and 21 bases lay between the germline ends. CDR3 length: 20 residues. Germline V gene sequence: CDR1 MGHDK, CDR2 SYGVNS. CDR3: CASSEYAPGGDTSSGNTIYF. In DNA, the CDR3 is TGTGCCAGCAGTGAATACGCACCCGGAGGGGACACGAGCTCTGGAAACACCATATATTTT.

At least ten counts were recorded for this clonotype. The chain joins TRBV6-2 or TRBV6-3 to TRBJ2-3, with unresolved D. V lost 2 bases and J lost 0, with 9 bases in between. The CDR3 consists of 15 residues. The germline gives CDR1 MNHEY, CDR2 SVGEGT. This chain's CDR3 is CASSYIQSSTDTQYF. DNA of the CDR3: TGTGCCAGCAGTTACATACAGTCCAGCACAGATACGCAGTATTTT.

This chain joins TRBV20-1 and TRBJ2-3; possibly TRBD2 for D (6 bases). V lost 6 bases and J 6 bases, leaving 16 bases between the germline ends. Germline V gene lookup returns CDR1 DFQATT and CDR2 SNEGSKA (reference sequence). The CDR3 extends over 13 amino acids. CDR3 amino acids: CSAPGTPRDTQYF. The CDR3 nucleotides are TGCAGTGCCCCCGGGACTCCCCGGGATACGCAGTATTTT.

This clonotype occurred a few times. The chain recombines TRBV20-1 with TRBJ2-1; D is unclear. This CDR3 has 13 amino acids. The ends were cut back, 1 base at V and 11 bases at J, with 15 bases in the middle. Germline values: CDR1 DFQATT, CDR2 SNEGSKA (reference sequence). The DNA of the CDR3 is TGCAGTGCTAGAGGAGTAGGGAATCTCCAGCAGTTCTTC. Translating gives CSARGVGNLQQFF.

Many counts were recorded for this clonotype. This chain uses TRBV6-5 with TRBJ1-1; possibly TRBD1 for D (5 bases). The germline V gene has CDR1 MNHEY and CDR2 SVGAGI. This CDR3 is 12 amino acids long. V lost 6 bases and J 10 bases, leaving 15 bases between the germline ends. The CDR3 loop is CASSRAGHVAFF. The CDR3 DNA reads TGTGCCAGCAGCCGCGCGGGGCACGTAGCTTTCTTT.

On this clonotype: A much larger clone lies a single base off, so this may be a read error. This rearrangement joins TRBV6-5 to TRBJ1-2; 7 bases line up with TRBD1. The CDR3 is 14 amino acids. V lost 9 bases and J lost 2; bases outside the gene matches: 9. Per germline, CDR1 MNHEY and CDR2 SVGAGI. CDR3 residues: CARGTDQANYGYTF. As DNA, the CDR3 is TGTGCCAGAGGGACAGACCAGGCAAACTATGGCTACACCTTC.

The table lists this clonotype with a few counts. The gene calls are TRBV12-3 or TRBV12-4 and TRBJ2-3, with D unresolved. V was shortened by 7 bases and J by 2 bases, with 13 bases between the two germline ends. This CDR3 contains 14 residues. The CDR3 nucleotides are TGTGCCAGCACCCTCGACCGAATCACAGATACGCAGTATTTT. It yields the protein CASTLDRITDTQYF.

The chain employs TRBV6-2 or TRBV6-3 and TRBJ1-4, with 9 bases that match TRBD1. Per the germline V gene, CDR1 is MNHEY and CDR2 is SVGEGT. CDR3 length equals 16 residues. V lost 9 bases, J lost 6 bases, and 14 bases stayed unmatched. This CDR3 is CASADTGTGMDEKLFF. The CDR3 DNA follows: TGTGCCAGTGCGGATACCGGGACAGGGATGGATGAAAAACTGTTTTTT.

V gene TRBV6-6 combines with J gene TRBJ2-5; the D gene is possibly TRBD1 (5 bases). The ends were cut back, 0 bases at V and 5 bases at J, with 13 bases in the middle. There are 15 residues in the CDR3. In germline, CDR1 is MNHNY, CDR2 SVGAGI (reference sequence). CDR3 region: CASSYSPGRRETQYF. CDR3 in DNA: TGTGCCAGCAGTTACTCCCCAGGGCGGCGGGAGACCCAGTACTTC.

This clonotype was recorded a few times. V is TRBV10-3 and J is TRBJ1-1, with D possibly being TRBD1 (5 bases). CDR1 is ENHRY and CDR2 is SYGVKD in the germline V gene. The CDR3 is 15 residues long. V was pared by 3 bases and J by 3 bases, with 14 bases between. CDR3 loop: CAISDSRGMYTEAFF. The CDR3 DNA follows: TGTGCCATCAGTGATTCACGGGGGATGTACACTGAAGCTTTCTTT.

This clonotype has a handful of counts. V usage is TRBV5-4 and J usage is TRBJ2-2; D ambiguous. Germline CDR1 and CDR2: SGHNT and YYREEE (reference sequence). This CDR3 contains 13 residues. The V end lost 0 bases, the J end lost 4 bases, and 4 bases lay between the germline ends. For the CDR3, the DNA is TGTGCCAGCAGCTTGGAACTCACCGGGGAGCTGTTTTTT. It is translated as CASSLELTGELFF.

This clonotype has just a few counts. The V gene is TRBV20-1, the J gene TRBJ1-5; a weak D match, TRBD1 (6 bases). Per the germline V gene, CDR1 is DFQATT and CDR2 is SNEGSKA (reference sequence). Trimming removed 0 bases from V and 7 bases from J, with 16 bases in between. The CDR3 totals 15 residues. The CDR3 spells CSARDLARGGQPQHF. The CDR3 coding sequence is TGCAGTGCTAGAGATTTGGCCAGGGGAGGACAGCCCCAGCATTTT.

Many counts were recorded for this clonotype. The rearrangement joins TRBV21-1 to TRBJ1-5. TRBV21-1 is classified as a pseudogene. The CDR3 contains 17 residues. CDR3 nucleotides: TGTGCCAGCAGCAAAGCGAGGAGGGAGGGGTTCAGTCAGCCCCAGCATTTT. Translation gives CASSKARREGFSQPQHF.

This clonotype was observed a few times. The chain couples TRBV24-1 to TRBJ2-1, with unresolved D. The CDR3 loop spans 13 amino acids. V shed 4 bases and J shed 7 bases, with 10 bases lying between them. Germline V gene data show CDR1 as KGHDR and CDR2 as SFDVKD. CDR3 sequence reads: CATSEQTLNEQFF. The CDR3, as DNA: TGTGCCACCAGTGAACAGACCCTGAATGAGCAGTTCTTC.

The rearrangement links TRBV27 to TRBJ1-6; TRBD1 is a possible D gene (5 bases). The V end lost 9 bases, the J end lost 2 bases, and 8 bases lay between the germline ends. The CDR3 length is 13 residues. Germline CDR1 and CDR2: MNHEY and SMNVEV (reference sequence). The CDR3 region has the DNA TGTGCCAGTAAGACAGCCTATAATTCACCCCTCCACTTT. Encoded protein: CASKTAYNSPLHF.

The chain employs TRBV18 and TRBJ2-7, with TRBD1 matching over 9 bases. The V and J ends lost 5 bases and 7 bases, in that order; junction bases with no gene match: 9. The germline CDR1 and CDR2 sequences are KGHSH and LQKENI. The CDR3 sequence is 14 residues long. The CDR3 region has the DNA TGTGCCAGCTCAACCGGGACAGGGCGGGGTGAGCAGTACGTC. Translation gives CASSTGTGRGEQYV.

This sequence joins TRBV10-3 and TRBJ2-7, with TRBD1 identical over 7 bases. Germline CDR1 reads ENHRY; CDR2 reads SYGVKD. After removal of 6 bases from V and 6 bases from J, the junction contained 20 bases not matched to a gene. CDR3 size: 17 residues. CDR3 region: CAISLGQAYSPTPEQYF. As DNA, the CDR3 is TGTGCCATCAGCTTAGGACAGGCGTACTCTCCGACCCCCGAGCAGTACTTC.

The chain joins TRBV7-3 to TRBJ2-2; possible D gene TRBD2, 5 bases. The germline V gene has CDR1 SGHTA and CDR2 FQGTGA. There are 14 residues in the CDR3. Trimming removed 5 bases at V and 6 bases at J, with 13 bases between. CDR3 residues: CASSPSPGAGELFF. The CDR3 nucleotides are TGTGCCAGCAGCCCCTCCCCCGGGGCCGGGGAGCTGTTTTTT.

V gene TRBV20-1 combines with J gene TRBJ2-1, with 7 bases aligning to TRBD1. This CDR3 is built from 15 residues. V lost 6 bases, J lost 0 bases, and 8 bases stayed unmatched. In germline, CDR1 is DFQATT, CDR2 SNEGSKA (reference sequence). CDR3 nucleotides: TGCAGTGCCCAACAGGGGCCGAGCTCCTACAATGAGCAGTTCTTC. It specifies CSAQQGPSSYNEQFF.

This clonotype was detected ten times or more. The rearrangement uses TRBV12-3 or TRBV12-4 and TRBJ1-1; the D gene is possibly TRBD1 (6 bases). This CDR3 spans 14 amino acids. Deletions cut 5 bases from V and 0 bases from J, with 10 bases between. CDR3 sequence reads: CASSRDIVNTEAFF. The CDR3 bases are TGTGCCAGCAGTCGGGACATAGTGAACACTGAAGCTTTCTTT.

The sample holds a few counts of this clonotype. This rearrangement joins TRBV19 to TRBJ1-5, with unresolved D. V gave up 2 bases and J gave up 5 bases, with 13 bases separating them. CDR1 and CDR2 (germline): LNHDA, SQIVND (reference sequence). The CDR3 contains 15 residues. CDR3 DNA sequence: TGTGCCAGTAGTATAAGTAGCGCGCCGGATCAGCCCCAGCATTTT. This sequence encodes CASSISSAPDQPQHF.

The V gene is TRBV18, the J gene TRBJ1-2; 8 bases map to TRBD1. The germline CDR1 and CDR2 sequences are KGHSH and LQKENI. CDR3 length: 12 residues. The trim removed 2 bases at V and 12 bases at J, leaving 5 bases unmatched. The CDR3 DNA sequence: TGTGCCAGCTCACCATCGAGGACAGGGAACACCTTC. Its translation is CASSPSRTGNTF.

This chain joins TRBV10-2 and TRBJ1-2, with D hard to call. The CDR3 sequence is 10 residues long. V was pared by 4 bases and J by 7 bases, with 4 bases between. The germline gives CDR1 WSHSY, CDR2 SAAADI. CDR3 in DNA: TGCGCCAGCAGTGCCCTTGGCTACACCTTC. Encoded protein: CASSALGYTF.